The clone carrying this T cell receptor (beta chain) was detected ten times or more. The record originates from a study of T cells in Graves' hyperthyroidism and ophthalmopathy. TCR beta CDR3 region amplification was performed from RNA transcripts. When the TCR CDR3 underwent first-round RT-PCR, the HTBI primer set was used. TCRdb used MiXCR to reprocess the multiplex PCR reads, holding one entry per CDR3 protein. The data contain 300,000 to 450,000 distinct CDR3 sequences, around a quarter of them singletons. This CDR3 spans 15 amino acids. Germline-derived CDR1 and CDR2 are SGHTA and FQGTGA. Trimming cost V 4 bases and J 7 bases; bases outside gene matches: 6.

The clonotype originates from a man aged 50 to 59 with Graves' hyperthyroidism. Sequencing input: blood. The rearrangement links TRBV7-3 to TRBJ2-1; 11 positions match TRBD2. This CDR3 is CASSSVAGGMNEQFF. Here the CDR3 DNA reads TGTGCCAGCAGCTCCGTAGCGGGAGGGATGAATGAGCAGTTCTTC.